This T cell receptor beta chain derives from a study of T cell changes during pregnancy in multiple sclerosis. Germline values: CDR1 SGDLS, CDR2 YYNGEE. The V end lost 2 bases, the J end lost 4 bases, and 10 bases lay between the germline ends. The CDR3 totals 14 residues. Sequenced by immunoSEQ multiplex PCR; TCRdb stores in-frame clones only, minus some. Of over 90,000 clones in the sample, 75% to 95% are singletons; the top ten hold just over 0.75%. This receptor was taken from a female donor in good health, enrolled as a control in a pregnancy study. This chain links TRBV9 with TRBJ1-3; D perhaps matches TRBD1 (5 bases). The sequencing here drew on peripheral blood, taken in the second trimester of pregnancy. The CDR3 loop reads CASSVQGGGNTIYF. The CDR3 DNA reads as TGTGCCAGCAGCGTCCAGGGAGGAGGAAACACCATATATTTT.